Following are 3 T cell receptor beta chains from one sample sequenced in a study of control samples from healthy donors and cancer patients (dated by TCRdb to the early 2020s). Library preparation employed the immunoSEQ multiplex PCR assay. Entries here come from immuneACCESS through TCRdb and include only in-frame sequences with V and J called. Some clones fail to appear in such tables; in the studies checked, an unresolved V gene covers under half of the shortfall, and the cause of the remainder is unknown. The sample table holds about 120,000 clones, of which 93% were seen once. More than 2% of the sample is taken by the ten largest. The sample comprised blood. The receptors stem from a man aged 25-40 years in good health.

CDR3 amino acids: CASSYRQGGRTYNSPLHF. CDR3 nucleotides: TGTGCCAGCAGTTATCGACAGGGGGGAAGGACCTATAATTCACCCCTCCACTTT. The V call is TRBV11-2, the J call TRBJ1-6; TRBD1 agrees at 9 bases. The trim removed 6 bases at V and 2 bases at J, leaving 11 bases unmatched. This CDR3 comprises 18 residues. Looked up from germline, CDR1 is SGHAT and CDR2 is FQNNGV.

The table lists this clone with a count of one. The rearrangement joins TRBV6-5 to TRBJ2-2; the D gene is possibly TRBD2 (6 bases). Germline V lookup: CDR1 MNHEY, CDR2 SVGAGI. The CDR3 length is 14 residues. The V end lost 6 bases, the J end lost 4 bases, and 12 bases lay between the germline ends. CDR3 protein: CASSRQRATGELFF. In nucleotides, the CDR3 is TGTGCCAGCAGCCGGCAGCGGGCCACCGGGGAGCTGTTTTTT.

J is TRBJ2-2 and V is TRBV6-5, with unresolved D. CDR3 length: 13 residues. Looked up from germline, CDR1 is MNHEY and CDR2 is SVGAGI. V lost 8 bases, J lost 3 bases, and 10 bases lay in between. CDR3 amino acids: CASLTVDTGELFF. The CDR3 region has the DNA TGTGCCAGCCTTACAGTGGACACCGGGGAGCTGTTTTTT.